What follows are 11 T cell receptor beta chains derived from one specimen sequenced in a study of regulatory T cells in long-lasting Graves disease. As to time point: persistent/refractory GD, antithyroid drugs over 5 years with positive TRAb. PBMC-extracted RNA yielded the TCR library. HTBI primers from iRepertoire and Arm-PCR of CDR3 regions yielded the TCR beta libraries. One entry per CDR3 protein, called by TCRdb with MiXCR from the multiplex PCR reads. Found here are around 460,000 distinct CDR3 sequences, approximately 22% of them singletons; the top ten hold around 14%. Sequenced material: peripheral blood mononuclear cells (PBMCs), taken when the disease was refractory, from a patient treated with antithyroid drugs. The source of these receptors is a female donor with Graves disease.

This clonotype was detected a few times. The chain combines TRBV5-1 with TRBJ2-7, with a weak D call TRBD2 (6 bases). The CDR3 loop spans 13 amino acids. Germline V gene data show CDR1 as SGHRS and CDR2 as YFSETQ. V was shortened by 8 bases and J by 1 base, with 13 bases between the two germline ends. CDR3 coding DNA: TGCGCCAGTTGGGGGGACGGATCCTACGAGCAGTACTTC. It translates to CASWGDGSYEQYF.

The CDR3 sequence is CSVEESAGEPIYF. CDR3 nucleotides: TGCAGCGTTGAAGAGTCGGCGGGAGAGCCCATATATTTT. This chain connects TRBV29-1 to TRBJ1-3; D remains unclear. V lost 0 bases, J lost 11 bases, and 14 bases lay in between. This CDR3 comprises 13 residues. Per germline, CDR1 SQVTM and CDR2 ANQGSEA.

The CDR3 reads CASTHTVGSNEEKLFF. CDR3 bases: TGTGCCAGTACCCACACCGTCGGATCCAATGAGGAAAAACTGTTTTTT. This chain uses TRBV19 with TRBJ1-4; no definite D call. This CDR3 has 16 residues. Germline V gives CDR1 LNHDA, CDR2 SQIVND (reference sequence). The germline V and J ends were trimmed by 7 bases and 8 bases, with 23 bases remaining between them.

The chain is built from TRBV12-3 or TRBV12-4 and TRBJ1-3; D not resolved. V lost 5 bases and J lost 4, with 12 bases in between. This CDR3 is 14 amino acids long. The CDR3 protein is CASSPGLTGNTIYF. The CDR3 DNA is TGTGCCAGCAGTCCGGGCTTGACAGGAAACACCATATATTTT.

The CDR3 spells CASSTDRALYGYTF. The CDR3 region has the DNA TGTGCCAGTAGTACGGACAGGGCCCTCTATGGCTACACCTTC. This sequence joins TRBV19 and TRBJ1-2; 8 nucleotides line up with TRBD1. There are 14 residues in the CDR3. V was pared by 4 bases and J by 4 bases, with 5 bases of the junction left unmatched. The germline V gene encodes CDR1 LNHDA and CDR2 SQIVND (reference sequence).

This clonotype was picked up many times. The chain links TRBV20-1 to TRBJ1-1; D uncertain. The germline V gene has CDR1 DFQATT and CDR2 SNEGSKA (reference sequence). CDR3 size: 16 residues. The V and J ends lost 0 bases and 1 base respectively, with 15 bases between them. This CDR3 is CSARDYTSAENTEAFF. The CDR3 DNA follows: TGCAGTGCTAGAGATTATACCAGTGCAGAGAACACTGAAGCTTTCTTT.

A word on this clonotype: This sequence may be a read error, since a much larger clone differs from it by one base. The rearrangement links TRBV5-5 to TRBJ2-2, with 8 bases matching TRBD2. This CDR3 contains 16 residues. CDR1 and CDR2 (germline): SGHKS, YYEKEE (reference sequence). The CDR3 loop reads CSSSYLGGGDTGELFF. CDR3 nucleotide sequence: TGTTCCAGCAGCTACCTCGGGGGGGGGGACACCGGGGAGCTGTTTTTT.

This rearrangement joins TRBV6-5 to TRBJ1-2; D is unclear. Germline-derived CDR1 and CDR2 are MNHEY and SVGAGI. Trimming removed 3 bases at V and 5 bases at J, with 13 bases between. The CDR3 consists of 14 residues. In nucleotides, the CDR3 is TGTGCCAGCAGTTATCACGGAGAGGATTATGGCTACACCTTC. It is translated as CASSYHGEDYGYTF.

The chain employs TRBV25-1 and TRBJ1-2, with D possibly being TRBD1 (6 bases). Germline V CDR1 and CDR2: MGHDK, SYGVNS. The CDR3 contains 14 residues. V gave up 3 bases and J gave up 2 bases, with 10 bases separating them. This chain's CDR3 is CASSDVGGNYGYTF. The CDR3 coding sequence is TGTGCCAGCAGTGATGTTGGGGGCAACTATGGCTACACCTTC.

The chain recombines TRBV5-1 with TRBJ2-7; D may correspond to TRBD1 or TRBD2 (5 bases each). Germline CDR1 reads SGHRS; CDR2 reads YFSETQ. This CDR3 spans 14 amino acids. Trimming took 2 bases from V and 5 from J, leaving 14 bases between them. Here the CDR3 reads CASSLLGDSDEQYF. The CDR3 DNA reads TGCGCCAGCAGCTTACTGGGGGATTCGGACGAGCAGTACTTC.

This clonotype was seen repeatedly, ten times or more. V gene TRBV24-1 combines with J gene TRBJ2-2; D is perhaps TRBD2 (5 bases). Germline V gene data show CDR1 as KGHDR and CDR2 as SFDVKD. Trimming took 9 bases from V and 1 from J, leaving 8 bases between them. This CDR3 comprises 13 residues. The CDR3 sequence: CATARGNTGELFF. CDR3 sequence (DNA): TGTGCCACCGCTCGGGGGAACACCGGGGAGCTGTTTTTT.